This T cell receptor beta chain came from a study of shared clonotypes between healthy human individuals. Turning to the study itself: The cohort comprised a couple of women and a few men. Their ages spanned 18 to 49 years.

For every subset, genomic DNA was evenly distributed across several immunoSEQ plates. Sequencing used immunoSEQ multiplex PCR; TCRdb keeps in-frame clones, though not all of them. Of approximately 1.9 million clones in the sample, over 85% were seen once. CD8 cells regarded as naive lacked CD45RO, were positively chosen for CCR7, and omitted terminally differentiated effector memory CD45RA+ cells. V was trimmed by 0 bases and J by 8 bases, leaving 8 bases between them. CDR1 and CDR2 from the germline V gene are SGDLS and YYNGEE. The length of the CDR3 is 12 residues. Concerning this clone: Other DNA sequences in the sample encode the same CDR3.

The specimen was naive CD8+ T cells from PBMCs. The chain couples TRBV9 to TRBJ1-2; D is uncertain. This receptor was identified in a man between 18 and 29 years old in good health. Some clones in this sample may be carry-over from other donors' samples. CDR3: CASSVGRSGYTF. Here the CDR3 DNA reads TGTGCCAGCAGCGTAGGACGCAGCGGCTACACCTTC.